These 23 T cell receptor beta chains were sequenced from one sample in a study of blood T cell repertoires in COVID-19. TCRdb's table, derived via immunoSEQ multiplex PCR, lists solely in-frame clones and lacks some. The table records about 140,000 clones, over 65% of them present only once. Material: peripheral blood. These receptors were obtained from a woman older than 75 with active or convalescent COVID-19.

The chain recombines TRBV4-1 with TRBJ2-3; perhaps TRBD2 as D (7 bases). Germline V gives CDR1 MGHRA, CDR2 YSYEKL. V was shortened by 6 bases and J by 5 bases, with 24 bases between the two germline ends. The CDR3 has 17 residues. DNA for the CDR3: TGCGCCAGCAGTCTGGGAGGGGGTGCTCCTATCGGAGATACGCAGTATTTT. The encoded protein is CASSLGGGAPIGDTQYF.

The chain recombines TRBV3-1 (or the pseudogene TRBV3-2) with TRBJ1-1; D not resolved. The CDR3 runs to 14 residues. V was trimmed by 4 bases and J by 1 base, leaving 10 bases between them. Germline CDR1 reads LGHDT; CDR2 reads YNNKEL (reference sequence). The CDR3: CASSLTAENTEAFF. The CDR3 region has the DNA TGTGCCAGCAGCCTCACCGCAGAGAACACTGAAGCTTTCTTT.

The chain couples TRBV10-1 to TRBJ1-1, with D unresolved. The germline CDR1 and CDR2 sequences are WNHNN and SYGVQD (reference sequence). V lost 2 bases, J lost 5 bases, and 12 bases lay in between. The CDR3 contains 14 residues. This CDR3 is CASSETSLGTEAFF. DNA for the CDR3: TGCGCCAGCAGTGAGACTAGCCTCGGGACTGAAGCTTTCTTT.

As DNA, the CDR3 is TGCGCCAGCAGCCTTGGCTCGGGACAGCAATTATATGGCTACACCTTC. Protein product: CASSLGSGQQLYGYTF. The chain employs TRBV4-1 and TRBJ1-2; 7 bases match TRBD1. Germline V gene data show CDR1 as MGHRA and CDR2 as YSYEKL. V dropped 4 bases and J dropped 5; count of bases not matched to a gene: 13. CDR3 size: 16 residues.

The chain uses TRBV10-2 and TRBJ1-1, with TRBD1 identical over 7 bases. The CDR3 sequence is 14 residues long. Germline values: CDR1 WSHSY, CDR2 SAAADI. V dropped 7 bases and J dropped 8; count of bases not matched to a gene: 13. CDR3 sequence reads: CASTDSDRPTEAFF. Here the CDR3 DNA reads TGCGCCAGCACGGACTCGGACAGGCCCACCGAAGCTTTCTTT.

This chain connects TRBV12-3 or TRBV12-4 to TRBJ2-6; no definite D call. Trimming took 8 bases from V and 0 from J, leaving 2 bases between them. CDR3 length: 12 amino acids. The CDR3 sequence: CASHSGANVLTF. The CDR3 DNA follows: TGTGCCAGCCACTCTGGGGCCAACGTCCTGACTTTC.

The chain uses TRBV4-3 and TRBJ2-7; 10 nucleotides agree with TRBD1. Looked up from germline, CDR1 is LGHNA and CDR2 is YSLEER. Losses at the gene ends were 5 bases for V and 3 bases for J; bases not matched to a gene: 7. This CDR3 has 15 amino acids. This CDR3 is CASSGRQGAGYEQYF. DNA for the CDR3: TGCGCCAGCAGCGGCCGACAGGGGGCCGGCTACGAGCAGTACTTC.

The chain joins TRBV27 to TRBJ2-5; D may be TRBD2 (6 bases). The CDR3 totals 13 residues. Germline V CDR1 and CDR2: MNHEY, SMNVEV (reference sequence). Deletions cut 3 bases from V and 5 bases from J, with 10 bases between. In DNA form, the CDR3 reads TGTGCCAGCAGTTTTACGCGGGGCGAGACCCAGTACTTC. Its translation: CASSFTRGETQYF.

The V call is TRBV10-3, the J call TRBJ1-1, with 9 bases identical to TRBD1. This CDR3 comprises 15 residues. Germline trimming cut 6 bases from V and 1 base from J; bases unmatched to any gene: 6. CDR1 and CDR2 from the germline V gene are ENHRY and SYGVKD. For the CDR3, the DNA is TGTGCCATCAGAGGACAGGGGAATTCGAACACTGAAGCTTTCTTT. Protein product: CAIRGQGNSNTEAFF.

The chain has TRBV6-5 and TRBJ2-7; D possibly corresponds to TRBD2 (6 bases). This CDR3 region has 14 residues. Germline assignment: CDR1 MNHEY and CDR2 SVGAGI. V lost 7 bases and J lost 3, with 16 bases in between. CDR3 protein: CASTIRGSNYEQYF. The CDR3 bases are TGTGCCAGCACCATCCGGGGGTCTAACTACGAGCAGTACTTC.

The rearrangement joins TRBV19 to TRBJ1-2; perhaps TRBD1 as D (6 bases). Germline lookup yields CDR1 LNHDA and CDR2 SQIVND (reference sequence). The CDR3 has 14 residues. With 5 bases removed from V and 7 bases from J, the gap between germline ends came to 17 bases. The CDR3 spells CASSPEGGITGYTF. The CDR3 bases are TGTGCCAGTAGTCCTGAAGGGGGAATAACTGGCTACACCTTC.

This clone was counted at least ten times. This chain connects TRBV19 to TRBJ1-2; 8 bases match TRBD1. CDR1 is LNHDA and CDR2 is SQIVND in the germline V gene (reference sequence). The CDR3 runs 14 residues. J lost 5 bases, V lost 7 bases, and 9 bases had no gene match. The CDR3 here is CASTSGQVGYGYTF. CDR3 bases: TGTGCCAGTACCTCGGGACAGGTGGGATATGGCTACACCTTC. The full variable domain, completed using reference TRBV19 and TRBJ1-2, is DGGITQSPKYLFRKEGQNVTLSCEQNLNHDAMYWYRQDPGQGLRLIYYSQIVNDFQKGDIAEGYSVSREKKESFPLTVTSAQKNPTAFYLCASTSGQVGYGYTFGSGTRLTVV.

The J gene is TRBJ1-1, the V gene TRBV5-1; D may be TRBD1 (5 bases). The germline V and J ends were trimmed by 7 bases and 3 bases, with 13 bases remaining between them. The CDR3 contains 13 residues. CDR1 is SGHRS and CDR2 is YFSETQ in the germline V gene. DNA of the CDR3: TGCGCCAGCGGTACCCGGGGGGACACTGAAGCTTTCTTT. The encoded protein is CASGTRGDTEAFF.

The chain has TRBV11-2 and TRBJ2-2; 8 bases are a match to TRBD1. V dropped 5 bases and J dropped 1; count of bases not matched to a gene: 3. CDR1 and CDR2 from the germline V gene are SGHAT and FQNNGV. There are 15 residues in the CDR3. The DNA of the CDR3 is TGTGCCAGCAGCGTGACAGGGGTGAACACCGGGGAGCTGTTTTTT. This sequence encodes CASSVTGVNTGELFF.

In its sample, this clone was seen once. This chain joins TRBV28 and TRBJ2-1; 9 bases map to TRBD2. The CDR3 is 16 amino acids. The J segment lost 4 bases and the V segment lost 4 bases, leaving 8 bases of the junction unmatched. Germline CDR1 reads MDHEN; CDR2 reads SYDVKM. As DNA, the CDR3 is TGTGCCAGCAGTTCCCATGGCGGGGGGGAATACAATGAGCAGTTCTTC. Translating it yields CASSSHGGGEYNEQFF.

This chain links TRBV6-5 with TRBJ2-3; 8 nucleotides match TRBD2. Germline CDR1 is MNHEY and CDR2 is SVGAGI. CDR3 length: 15 amino acids. V shed 6 bases, J shed 1 base, and the junction held 6 bases outside the gene matches. In nucleotides, the CDR3 is TGTGCCAGCAGAGAGCCGGGACTAGGCACAGATACGCAGTATTTT. The encoded protein is CASREPGLGTDTQYF.

The rearrangement links TRBV27 to TRBJ2-3; tentative D call: TRBD2 (5 bases). The V gene's germline CDR1 is MNHEY and CDR2 SMNVEV (reference sequence). Trimming shortened V by 3 bases and J by 2 bases, and 12 bases separated the two germline ends. CDR3 length: 15 residues. This CDR3 is CASSFKQTNTDTQYF. CDR3 bases: TGTGCCAGCAGTTTTAAACAGACTAACACAGATACGCAGTATTTT.

Comments on this clone: The sample has other DNA sequences that encode this CDR3 too. The chain joins TRBV28 to TRBJ1-2, with no clear D. V lost 5 bases to trimming and J lost 0 bases, with 4 bases between them. Germline V CDR1 and CDR2: MDHEN, SYDVKM. The CDR3 spans 12 residues. The CDR3 region is CASSPSNYGYTF. DNA for the CDR3: TGTGCCAGCAGTCCTTCTAACTATGGCTACACCTTC.

The rearrangement joins TRBV19 to TRBJ2-7, with D unclear. V shed 7 bases and J shed 2 bases, with 12 bases lying between them. The germline V gene has CDR1 LNHDA and CDR2 SQIVND (reference sequence). The CDR3 sequence is 13 residues long. Written as DNA, the CDR3 is TGTGCCAGTAAAGGCAGGCCTGCCTACGAGCAGTACTTC. It codes for CASKGRPAYEQYF.

The DNA for the CDR3 is TGTGCCAGCAGCCCAAGTAGAGGTACCTACAATGAGCAGTTCTTC. Amino acids: CASSPSRGTYNEQFF. The V gene is TRBV14, the J gene TRBJ2-1; no clear D gene. The V gene lost 4 bases and the J gene lost 2 bases, with 12 bases spanning the gap. CDR3 length equals 15 residues. Germline CDR1 reads SGHDN; CDR2 reads FVKESK.

The rearrangement joins TRBV19 to TRBJ1-5; the D gene is possibly TRBD1 (5 bases). V was pared by 6 bases and J by 2 bases, with 14 bases between. The CDR3 is 15 residues long. The germline V gene encodes CDR1 LNHDA and CDR2 SQIVND (reference sequence). CDR3 DNA: TGTGCCAGTAGGACACCCGACAGTCGCAATCAGCCCCAGCATTTT. As protein: CASRTPDSRNQPQHF. Full variable domain (rest looked up from reference TRBV19 and TRBJ1-5): DGGITQSPKYLFRKEGQNVTLSCEQNLNHDAMYWYRQDPGQGLRLIYYSQIVNDFQKGDIAEGYSVSREKKESFPLTVTSAQKNPTAFYLCASRTPDSRNQPQHFGDGTRLSIL.

This chain links TRBV11-2 with TRBJ2-1, with TRBD1 as a possible D gene (6 bases). The CDR3 loop spans 17 amino acids. Germline V gene data show CDR1 as SGHAT and CDR2 as FQNNGV. Trimming cost V 5 bases and J 4 bases, with 21 bases left between them. The DNA of the CDR3 is TGTGCCAGCAGCCTGAGACAAAGGGGGACGGAATACAATGAGCAGTTCTTC. Its protein is CASSLRQRGTEYNEQFF.

The chain has TRBV4-1 and TRBJ2-2; TRBD2 matches at 7 bases. The germline gives CDR1 MGHRA, CDR2 YSYEKL. This CDR3 is built from 15 residues. Unmatched junction bases numbered 7, after V lost 3 bases and J lost 6 bases. The CDR3 region is CASSQSGGRAGELFF. The CDR3 DNA is TGCGCCAGCAGCCAGTCGGGGGGAAGGGCCGGGGAGCTGTTTTTT.